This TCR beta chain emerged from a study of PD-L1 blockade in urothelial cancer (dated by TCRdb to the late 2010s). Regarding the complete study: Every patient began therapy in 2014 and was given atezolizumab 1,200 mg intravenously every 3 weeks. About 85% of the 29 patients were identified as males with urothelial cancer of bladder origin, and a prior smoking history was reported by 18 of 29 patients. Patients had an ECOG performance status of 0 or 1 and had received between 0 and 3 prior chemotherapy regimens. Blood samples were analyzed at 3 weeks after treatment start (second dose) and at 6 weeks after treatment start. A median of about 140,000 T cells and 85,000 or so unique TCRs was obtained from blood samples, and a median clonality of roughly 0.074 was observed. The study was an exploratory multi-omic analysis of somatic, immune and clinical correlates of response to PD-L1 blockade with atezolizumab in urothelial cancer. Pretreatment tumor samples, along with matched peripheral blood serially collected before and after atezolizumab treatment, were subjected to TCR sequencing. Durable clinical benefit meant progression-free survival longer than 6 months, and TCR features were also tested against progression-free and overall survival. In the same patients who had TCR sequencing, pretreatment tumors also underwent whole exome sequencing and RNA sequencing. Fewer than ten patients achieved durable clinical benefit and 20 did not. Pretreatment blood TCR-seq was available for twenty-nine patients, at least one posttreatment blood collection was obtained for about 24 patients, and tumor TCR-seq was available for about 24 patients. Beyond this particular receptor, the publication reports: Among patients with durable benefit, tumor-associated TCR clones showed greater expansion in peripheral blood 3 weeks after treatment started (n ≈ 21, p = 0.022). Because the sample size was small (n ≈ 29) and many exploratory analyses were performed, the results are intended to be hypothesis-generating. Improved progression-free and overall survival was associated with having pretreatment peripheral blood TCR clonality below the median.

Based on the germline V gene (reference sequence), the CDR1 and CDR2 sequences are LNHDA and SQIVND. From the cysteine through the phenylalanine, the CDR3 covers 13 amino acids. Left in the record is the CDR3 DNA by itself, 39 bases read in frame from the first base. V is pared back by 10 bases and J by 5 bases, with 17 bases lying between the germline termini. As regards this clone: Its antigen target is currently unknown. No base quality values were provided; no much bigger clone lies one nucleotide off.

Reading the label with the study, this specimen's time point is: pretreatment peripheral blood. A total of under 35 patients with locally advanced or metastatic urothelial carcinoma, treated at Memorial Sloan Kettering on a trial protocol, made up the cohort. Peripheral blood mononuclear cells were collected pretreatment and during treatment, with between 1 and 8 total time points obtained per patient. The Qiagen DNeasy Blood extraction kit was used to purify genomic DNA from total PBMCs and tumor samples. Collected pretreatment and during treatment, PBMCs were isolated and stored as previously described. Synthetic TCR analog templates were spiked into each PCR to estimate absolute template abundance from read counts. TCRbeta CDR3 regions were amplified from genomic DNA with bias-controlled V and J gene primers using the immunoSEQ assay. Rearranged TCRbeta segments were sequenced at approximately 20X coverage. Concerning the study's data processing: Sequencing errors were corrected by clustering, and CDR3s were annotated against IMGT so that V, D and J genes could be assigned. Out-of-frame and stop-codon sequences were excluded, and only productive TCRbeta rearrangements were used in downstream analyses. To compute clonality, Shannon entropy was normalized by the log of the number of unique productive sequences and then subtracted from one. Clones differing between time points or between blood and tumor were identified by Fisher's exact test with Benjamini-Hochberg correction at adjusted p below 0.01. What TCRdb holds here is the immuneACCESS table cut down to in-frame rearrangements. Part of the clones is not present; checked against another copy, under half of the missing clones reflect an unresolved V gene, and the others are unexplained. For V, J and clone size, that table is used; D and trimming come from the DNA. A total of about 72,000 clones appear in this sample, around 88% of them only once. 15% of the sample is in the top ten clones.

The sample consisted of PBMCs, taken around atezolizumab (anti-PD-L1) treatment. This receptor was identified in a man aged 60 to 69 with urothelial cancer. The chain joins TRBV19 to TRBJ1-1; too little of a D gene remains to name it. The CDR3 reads CATSVPAGTEAFF. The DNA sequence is TGTGCCACCTCGGTGCCGGCGGGTACTGAAGCTTTCTTT.